The 30 T cell receptor beta chains listed next were all sequenced from one sample in a study of blood T cell repertoires in COVID-19. Measured with immunoSEQ multiplex PCR; TCRdb has only the in-frame clones, and not every one. The sample shows more than 200,000 clones, around four fifths of them seen only once. The specimen was peripheral blood. These receptors were obtained from a woman in her forties with active or convalescent COVID-19.

V gene TRBV3-1 (or the pseudogene TRBV3-2) combines with J gene TRBJ1-2; weak D call: TRBD1 (6 bases). V lost 3 bases and J lost 9, with 14 bases in between. Germline CDR1 LGHDT, CDR2 YNNKEL (reference sequence). The CDR3 sequence is 13 residues long. The CDR3 here is CASSHPEGESYTF. The CDR3 nucleotides are TGTGCCAGCAGCCACCCCGAGGGGGAGAGCTACACCTTC.

The chain is built from TRBV27 and TRBJ2-6, with 7 nucleotides matching TRBD1. The germline CDR1 and CDR2 sequences are MNHEY and SMNVEV (reference sequence). V was pared by 5 bases and J by 0 bases, with 7 bases of the junction left unmatched. This CDR3 comprises 17 residues. CDR3 sequence (DNA): TGTGCCAGCAGTAGGGGGACAGCCTACTCTGGGGCCAACGTCCTGACTTTC. Its protein is CASSRGTAYSGANVLTF.

CDR3 amino acids: CASRKILANHNSPLHF. For the CDR3, the DNA is TGTGCCAGCAGGAAGATCCTCGCGAACCATAATTCACCCCTCCACTTT. V usage is TRBV28 and J usage is TRBJ1-6; D gene uncertain. Trimming stripped 6 bases from V and 5 bases from J, with 17 bases between. CDR3 length: 16 residues. Per the germline V gene, CDR1 is MDHEN and CDR2 is SYDVKM.

This chain uses TRBV19 with TRBJ2-6; D is ambiguous. Germline-derived CDR1 and CDR2 are LNHDA and SQIVND (reference sequence). CDR3 length: 17 residues. Trimming left V 4 bases short and J 1 base short, with 14 bases between. CDR3 loop: CASSTGPGSSGANVLTF. The CDR3 region has the DNA TGTGCCAGTAGTACTGGCCCAGGCTCGTCTGGGGCCAACGTCCTGACTTTC.

The V gene is TRBV5-6, the J gene TRBJ1-2; a possible D gene is TRBD1 (5 bases). There are 14 residues in the CDR3. Trimming cost V 0 bases and J 1 base, with 7 bases left between them. The germline V gene has CDR1 SGHDT and CDR2 YYEEEE. The CDR3 nucleotides read TGTGCCAGCAGCTTGGAGCAGGGTAACTATGGCTACACCTTC. This sequence encodes CASSLEQGNYGYTF.

Comment on this clone: The sample carries other DNA sequences with the same CDR3. The rearrangement uses TRBV27 and TRBJ1-2; perhaps TRBD1 as D (5 bases). V gave up 3 bases and J gave up 7 bases, with 9 bases separating them. CDR1 is MNHEY, CDR2 SMNVEV, per germline (reference sequence). The length of the CDR3 is 12 residues. CDR3 region: CASSFQGGGYTF. CDR3 DNA sequence: TGTGCCAGCAGTTTCCAGGGAGGTGGCTACACCTTC.

The rearrangement joins TRBV28 to TRBJ1-5; D unresolved. Trimming pared 2 bases from V and 10 bases from J, leaving 12 bases between. The CDR3 runs 13 residues. Per germline, CDR1 MDHEN and CDR2 SYDVKM. The CDR3 region has the DNA TGTGCCAGCAGTTTAGGGCTTCCGAACCCCCAGCATTTT. Translation: CASSLGLPNPQHF.

The V and J genes are TRBV28 and TRBJ2-3; TRBD1 aligns across 9 bases. Germline lookup yields CDR1 MDHEN and CDR2 SYDVKM. V shed 7 bases, J shed 4 bases, and the junction held 6 bases outside the gene matches. The CDR3 loop spans 14 amino acids. The CDR3 protein is CASNLTGGADTQYF. Here the CDR3 DNA reads TGTGCCAGCAACCTAACAGGGGGCGCAGATACGCAGTATTTT.

V and J are TRBV6-5 and TRBJ1-1; D is possibly TRBD1 (6 bases). The CDR3 runs 14 residues. Germline loops: CDR1 MNHEY, CDR2 SVGAGI. Between the trimmed V and J ends, which lost 7 bases and 3 bases, there was a span of 15 bases. The CDR3 here is CASTQGTPYTEAFF. CDR3 nucleotide sequence: TGTGCCAGCACCCAGGGGACGCCGTACACTGAAGCTTTCTTT.

The chain combines TRBV5-4 with TRBJ1-4; a weak D match, TRBD1 (5 bases). The V end was cut by 0 bases, the J end by 8 bases, with 8 bases between. The CDR3 has 13 residues. Germline V gene sequence: CDR1 SGHNT, CDR2 YYREEE (reference sequence). The CDR3, as DNA: TGTGCCAGCAGCTTGGATGCAGGGGAAAAACTGTTTTTT. Encoded protein: CASSLDAGEKLFF.

This clone was observed once. The V call is TRBV2, the J call TRBJ1-2, with 7 bases identical to TRBD1. Germline CDR1 reads SNHLY; CDR2 reads FYNNEI. Trimming at V came to 4 bases and at J to 8 bases, leaving 7 bases not matched to a gene. This CDR3 contains 13 residues. In DNA, the CDR3 is TGTGCCAGCAGTGCCGATCAGGGACAGGGCTACACCTTC. Translation gives CASSADQGQGYTF.

The V and J genes are TRBV5-1 and TRBJ1-3; D is undetermined. The V and J ends lost 7 bases and 2 bases respectively, with 19 bases between them. Germline V gives CDR1 SGHRS, CDR2 YFSETQ. The CDR3 length is 16 residues. The CDR3 protein is CASSETPKRTGNTIYF. Here the CDR3 DNA reads TGCGCCAGCTCAGAGACCCCTAAGAGGACTGGAAACACCATATATTTT.

The V and J genes are TRBV11-2 and TRBJ1-5, with D perhaps matching TRBD1 (6 bases). The CDR3 consists of 13 residues. Looked up from germline, CDR1 is SGHAT and CDR2 is FQNNGV. V was clipped by 5 bases and J by 7 bases, with 12 bases between them. CDR3 residues: CASSALGGQPQHF. CDR3 DNA sequence: TGTGCCAGCAGCGCCCTTGGGGGCCAGCCCCAGCATTTT.

Worth noting for this clone: Other DNA sequences within the sample encode an identical CDR3. The chain is built from TRBV18 and TRBJ1-1; no clear D. V was clipped by 3 bases and J by 1 base, with 6 bases between them. Germline assignment: CDR1 KGHSH and CDR2 LQKENI. This CDR3 has 13 amino acids. CDR3 nucleotide sequence: TGTGCCAGCTCACCGACTGCGAACACTGAAGCTTTCTTT. This sequence encodes CASSPTANTEAFF. The full variable domain, in which reference TRBV18 and TRBJ1-1 provide the parts outside the CDR3, is NAGVMQNPRHLVRRRGQEARLRCSPMKGHSHVYWYRQLPEEGLKFMVYLQKENIIDESGMPKERFSAEFPKEGPSILRIQQVVRGDSAAYFCASSPTANTEAFFGQGTRLTVV.

J is TRBJ2-7 and V is TRBV6-5, with 12 bases that match TRBD2. The length of the CDR3 is 14 residues. CDR1 and CDR2 from the germline V gene are MNHEY and SVGAGI. V shed 8 bases and J 3 bases; nucleotides not matched to a gene: 5. CDR3 amino acids: CASAGLAGSYEQYV. CDR3 bases: TGTGCCAGCGCCGGACTAGCGGGGAGCTACGAGCAGTACGTC.

This clone was seen a handful of times. The V call is TRBV19, the J call TRBJ1-1, with a tentative D call TRBD1 (6 bases). Deletions cut 3 bases from V and 3 bases from J, with 17 bases between. The CDR3 has 16 residues. Germline CDR1 is LNHDA and CDR2 is SQIVND (reference sequence). DNA of the CDR3: TGTGCCAGTAGTATCGGAGCGCCGGGACAACACACTGAAGCTTTCTTT. It translates to CASSIGAPGQHTEAFF. Filled out from reference TRBV19 and TRBJ1-1, the complete variable domain reads DGGITQSPKYLFRKEGQNVTLSCEQNLNHDAMYWYRQDPGQGLRLIYYSQIVNDFQKGDIAEGYSVSREKKESFPLTVTSAQKNPTAFYLCASSIGAPGQHTEAFFGQGTRLTVV.

The rearrangement links TRBV27 to TRBJ1-2; D is perhaps TRBD1 (5 bases). The CDR3 contains 14 residues. Trimming pared 4 bases from V and 7 bases from J, leaving 16 bases between. The V gene's germline CDR1 is MNHEY and CDR2 SMNVEV (reference sequence). This CDR3 is CASSWGTGRGGYTF. The CDR3 nucleotides read TGTGCCAGCAGTTGGGGTACAGGTAGGGGTGGCTACACCTTC.

The chain uses TRBV18 and TRBJ1-4; D might be TRBD1 (5 bases). CDR1 is KGHSH and CDR2 is LQKENI in the germline V gene. The CDR3 totals 13 residues. The germline V and J ends were trimmed by 3 bases and 13 bases, with 15 bases remaining between them. The CDR3: CASSPEGAPRLFF. The DNA for the CDR3 is TGTGCCAGCTCACCGGAAGGGGCGCCGAGACTGTTTTTT. Full variable domain (rest looked up from reference TRBV18 and TRBJ1-4): NAGVMQNPRHLVRRRGQEARLRCSPMKGHSHVYWYRQLPEEGLKFMVYLQKENIIDESGMPKERFSAEFPKEGPSILRIQQVVRGDSAAYFCASSPEGAPRLFFGSGTQLSVL.

This chain links TRBV7-8 with TRBJ2-7, with TRBD2 matching over 9 bases. This CDR3 region has 16 residues. Germline assignment: CDR1 SGHVS and CDR2 FQNEAQ. Unmatched junction bases numbered 9, after V lost 5 bases and J lost 1 base. The CDR3 here is CASSPPSGGSSYEQYV. The CDR3, as DNA: TGTGCCAGCAGCCCACCCAGCGGGGGGTCATCCTACGAGCAGTACGTC.

The chain has TRBV6-4 and TRBJ2-2, with 10 bases that match TRBD2. The CDR3 extends over 19 amino acids. The V and J ends lost 7 bases and 5 bases, in that order; junction bases with no gene match: 19. Germline-derived CDR1 and CDR2 are MRHNA and SNTAGT. CDR3 amino acids: CASTGERGGSLFFTGELFF. As DNA, the CDR3 is TGTGCCAGCACCGGGGAGCGGGGGGGGTCCCTGTTCTTTACCGGGGAGCTGTTTTTT.

The chain joins TRBV6-6 to TRBJ2-3; maybe TRBD1 (5 bases). The germline CDR1 and CDR2 sequences are MNHNY and SVGAGI (reference sequence). The CDR3 is 16 residues long. Trimming took off 2 bases at V and 4 bases at J, with 16 bases between the two ends. The CDR3 nucleotides are TGTGCCAGCAGTTACAGACCAAACCAGGGTCCAGATACGCAGTATTTT. Translated, it gives CASSYRPNQGPDTQYF.

This chain uses TRBV28 with TRBJ1-2; D is unresolved. Trimming cost V 5 bases and J 0 bases, with 16 bases left between them. Germline-derived CDR1 and CDR2 are MDHEN and SYDVKM. The CDR3 covers 16 residues. The CDR3 sequence is CASSPEIRGTNYGYTF. The CDR3 DNA reads as TGTGCCAGCAGTCCTGAAATCCGGGGAACTAACTATGGCTACACCTTC.

V is TRBV2 and J is TRBJ2-2; D is perhaps TRBD1 (6 bases). V gave up 3 bases and J gave up 1 base, with 15 bases separating them. The CDR3 consists of 17 residues. Germline V CDR1 and CDR2: SNHLY, FYNNEI. The CDR3 region is CASSDDPGQLNTGELFF. CDR3 nucleotide sequence: TGTGCCAGCAGTGACGACCCGGGACAATTGAACACCGGGGAGCTGTTTTTT.

The J gene is TRBJ2-7, the V gene TRBV19; possible D gene TRBD1, 6 bases. Looked up from germline, CDR1 is LNHDA and CDR2 is SQIVND (reference sequence). This CDR3 has 14 amino acids. V gave up 3 bases and J gave up 2 bases, with 11 bases separating them. This CDR3 is CASSIRTDTYEQYF. The CDR3 region has the DNA TGTGCCAGTAGTATCCGGACAGACACCTACGAGCAGTACTTC.

The gene calls are TRBV5-6 and TRBJ1-4; 8 bases map to TRBD1. Trimming cost V 6 bases and J 6 bases; bases outside gene matches: 10. The length of the CDR3 is 15 residues. Germline CDR1 and CDR2: SGHDT and YYEEEE. The CDR3 reads CASMITGTGDEKLFF. CDR3 nucleotide sequence: TGTGCCAGCATGATTACCGGGACAGGAGATGAAAAACTGTTTTTT.

V gene TRBV27 combines with J gene TRBJ2-5, with TRBD2 identical over 13 bases. CDR1 is MNHEY and CDR2 is SMNVEV in the germline V gene (reference sequence). V was pared by 6 bases and J by 4 bases, with 11 bases of the junction left unmatched. This CDR3 is 17 amino acids long. The CDR3 DNA sequence: TGTGCCAGCAGCCCTTACGCCACTAGCGGGGGGGGAGAGACCCAGTACTTC. Amino acids: CASSPYATSGGGETQYF.

The chain combines TRBV3-1 (or the pseudogene TRBV3-2) with TRBJ1-5, with D perhaps TRBD1 (6 bases). The CDR3 covers 16 residues. CDR1 LGHDT and CDR2 YNNKEL come from the germline V gene (reference sequence). The V end lost 0 bases, the J end lost 6 bases, and 15 bases lay between the germline ends. DNA of the CDR3: TGTGCCAGCAGCCAAGATTACAGGGTAGATCTTCAGCCCCAGCATTTT. It is translated as CASSQDYRVDLQPQHF.

This clone was recorded only once. This chain links TRBV5-1 with TRBJ1-2, with TRBD1 identical over 8 bases. From germline, CDR1 is SGHRS and CDR2 YFSETQ. The junction had 2 bases not matched to a gene; V was cut back by 4 bases and J by 3 bases. The CDR3 extends over 13 amino acids. CDR3 residues: CASSATGDYGYTF. CDR3 in DNA: TGCGCCAGCAGCGCGACAGGGGACTATGGCTACACCTTC.

The rearrangement links TRBV5-6 to TRBJ1-1; 9 nucleotides align to TRBD1. The CDR3 loop spans 14 amino acids. V shed 4 bases, J shed 6 bases, and the junction held 7 bases outside the gene matches. Per the germline V gene, CDR1 is SGHDT and CDR2 is YYEEEE. In nucleotides, the CDR3 is TGTGCCAGCAGCCCTTGGGACAGGGTGTCTGAAGCTTTCTTT. This translates into CASSPWDRVSEAFF.

The V gene is TRBV19, the J gene TRBJ1-5; 10 nucleotides line up with TRBD1. J lost 6 bases, V lost 6 bases, and 8 bases had no gene match. Germline-derived CDR1 and CDR2 are LNHDA and SQIVND (reference sequence). The CDR3 covers 15 residues. CDR3 DNA: TGTGCCAGTAGCCTAGACAGGGGGCTAACTCAGCCCCAGCATTTT. Protein product: CASSLDRGLTQPQHF.